The 14 T cell receptor beta chains below come from one sample, sequenced in a study of blood T cell repertoires in COVID-19. Profiled with immunoSEQ multiplex PCR; TCRdb holds only in-frame clones, not every one. The sample lists some 400,000 clones; about four fifths were seen once. Sequencing was performed on peripheral blood. The receptor set was obtained from a human donor with acute or convalescent COVID-19. The donor label of this sample is uncertain.

The chain couples TRBV6-6 to TRBJ2-3, with 11 nucleotides matching TRBD2. The V gene end was trimmed by 6 bases and the J gene end by 2 bases; junction bases not matched to a gene: 7. From germline, CDR1 is MNHNY and CDR2 SVGAGI (reference sequence). The CDR3 covers 16 residues. This CDR3 is CASRISGGGLTDTQYF. CDR3 bases: TGTGCCAGCAGAATTAGCGGGGGGGGACTCACAGATACGCAGTATTTT.

The chain uses TRBV12-3 or TRBV12-4 and TRBJ1-5; 7 bases are shared with TRBD1. CDR3 length: 13 amino acids. Trimming at V came to 5 bases and at J to 5 bases, leaving 3 bases not matched to a gene. The CDR3 coding sequence is TGTGCCAGCAGTCTAGGGGGCCATCAGCCCCAGCATTTT. Translating it yields CASSLGGHQPQHF.

In the case of this clone: The junction differs from germline at one of its ends, possibly a read error. The chain is built from TRBV11-2 and TRBJ1-1; weak D call: TRBD1 (6 bases). Looked up from germline, CDR1 is SGHAT and CDR2 is FQNNGV. The CDR3 loop spans 13 amino acids. The CDR3 DNA is TGTGCCAGCAGCTTAGGGGTTGGGGCGGACAGCCACTTT. Protein product: CASSLGVGADSHF.

The V gene is TRBV5-1, the J gene TRBJ2-7, with 8 positions matching TRBD2. After removal of 0 bases from V and 1 base from J, the junction contained 6 bases not matched to a gene. The CDR3 length is 16 residues. CDR1 and CDR2 (germline): SGHRS, YFSETQ. The CDR3 region has the DNA TGCGCCAGCAGCTTGGCCCAATCTAGCGGGTCCTACGAGCAGTACTTC. Translation: CASSLAQSSGSYEQYF. Supplemented by reference TRBV5-1 and TRBJ2-7, the full variable domain reads KAGVTQTPRYLIKTRGQQVTLSCSPISGHRSVSWYQQTPGQGLQFLFEYFSETQRNKGNFPGRFSGRQFSNSRSEMNVSTLELGDSALYLCASSLAQSSGSYEQYFGPGTRLTVT.

V gene TRBV13 combines with J gene TRBJ2-7, with 7 positions matching TRBD2. J gave up 0 bases and V 4 bases, and 6 bases lay outside the gene matches. This CDR3 comprises 15 residues. Per germline, CDR1 PRHDT and CDR2 FYEKMQ (reference sequence). CDR3 region: CASSSLAESSYEQYF. The CDR3 nucleotides read TGTGCCAGCAGCTCGCTAGCGGAAAGCTCCTACGAGCAGTACTTC. The complete variable domain, with remaining parts taken from reference TRBV13 and TRBJ2-7, reads AAGVIQSPRHLIKEKRETATLKCYPIPRHDTVYWYQQGPGQDPQFLISFYEKMQSDKGSIPDRFSAQQFSDYHSELNMSSLELGDSALYFCASSSLAESSYEQYFGPGTRLTVT.

In this sample, this clone turned up a few times. The CDR3 DNA sequence: TGTGCCAGCAGTTACTGGACTAGCGGGGGGGTTGGTGAGCAGTTCTTC. Its protein product is CASSYWTSGGVGEQFF. The chain combines TRBV6-5 with TRBJ2-1; 15 nucleotides line up with TRBD2. The CDR3 extends over 16 amino acids. The germline V gene has CDR1 MNHEY and CDR2 SVGAGI. J lost 9 bases, V lost 1 base, and 4 bases had no gene match.

CDR3 sequence reads: CASSLDRSSGNTIYF. The CDR3 DNA is TGTGCCAGCAGCTTAGATCGGAGCTCTGGAAACACCATATATTTT. The rearrangement joins TRBV11-2 to TRBJ1-3; D gene unclear. This CDR3 contains 15 residues. Between the trimmed V and J ends, which lost 0 bases and 0 bases, there was a span of 6 bases. CDR1 SGHAT and CDR2 FQNNGV come from the germline V gene. Together with reference TRBV11-2 and TRBJ1-3, the CDR3 gives the full variable domain: EAGVAQSPRYKIIEKRQSVAFWCNPISGHATLYWYQQILGQGPKLLIQFQNNGVVDDSQLPKDRFSAERLKGVDSTLKIQPAKLEDSAVYLCASSLDRSSGNTIYFGEGSWLTVV.

The chain couples TRBV11-1 to TRBJ2-2; D is unclear. Germline V gives CDR1 SGHAT, CDR2 FQDESV (reference sequence). The CDR3 length is 13 residues. V lost 5 bases and J 6 bases, leaving 10 bases between the germline ends. CDR3 protein: CASSPELAGELFF. In DNA form, the CDR3 reads TGTGCCAGCAGCCCTGAGTTGGCCGGGGAGCTGTTTTTT.

This chain connects TRBV4-2 to TRBJ2-4, with D possibly TRBD2 on 6 matching bases. Germline CDR1 and CDR2: LGHNA and YNFKEQ. V was shortened by 0 bases and J by 6 bases, with 12 bases between the two germline ends. The CDR3 is 15 amino acids. In DNA form, the CDR3 reads TGTGCCAGCAGCCAAGATAGCGTGGAGGGAAACATTCAGTACTTC. Protein product: CASSQDSVEGNIQYF.

The gene calls are TRBV28 and TRBJ1-2; TRBD1 matches at 7 bases. The CDR3 contains 18 residues. Per the germline V gene, CDR1 is MDHEN and CDR2 is SYDVKM. Losses at the gene ends were 5 bases for V and 6 bases for J; bases not matched to a gene: 21. The chain's CDR3 is CASSVVQGILLHGDGYTF. For the CDR3, the DNA is TGTGCCAGCAGTGTCGTACAGGGGATTTTACTCCACGGGGATGGCTACACCTTC.

The chain's CDR3 is CASSSRTGTNYGYTF. In nucleotides, the CDR3 is TGTGCCAGCAGCTCGCGGACAGGAACTAACTATGGCTACACCTTC. The chain carries TRBV5-4 and TRBJ1-2; 7 positions match TRBD1. The CDR3 is 15 amino acids. J gave up 0 bases and V 3 bases, and 5 bases lay outside the gene matches. Germline CDR1 is SGHNT and CDR2 is YYREEE (reference sequence).

CDR3 sequence (DNA): TGTGCCAGCTCATACCTAAGGGACAGCCAATCCTCTGGGGCCAACGTCCTGACTTTC. Encoded protein: CASSYLRDSQSSGANVLTF. The chain links TRBV18 to TRBJ2-6, with 7 bases aligning to TRBD1. Unmatched junction bases numbered 13, after V lost 5 bases and J lost 0 bases. This CDR3 is built from 19 residues. Germline V gives CDR1 KGHSH, CDR2 LQKENI. The full variable domain, rest sourced from reference TRBV18 and TRBJ2-6, is NAGVMQNPRHLVRRRGQEARLRCSPMKGHSHVYWYRQLPEEGLKFMVYLQKENIIDESGMPKERFSAEFPKEGPSILRIQQVVRGDSAAYFCASSYLRDSQSSGANVLTFGAGSRLTVL.

This chain connects TRBV7-9 to TRBJ1-2; maybe TRBD1 (6 bases). Germline loops: CDR1 SEHNR, CDR2 FQNEAQ (reference sequence). V was cut by 3 bases and J by 6 bases, with 11 bases left in between. This CDR3 is 13 amino acids long. CDR3: CASSFEDRHGYTF. CDR3 DNA sequence: TGTGCCAGCAGCTTTGAGGACAGACATGGCTACACCTTC.

This sequence joins TRBV6-5 and TRBJ1-5, with TRBD1 as a possible D gene (6 bases). Germline V gives CDR1 MNHEY, CDR2 SVGAGI. Trimming removed 6 bases at V and 5 bases at J, with 17 bases between. The CDR3 spans 15 residues. The CDR3 here is CASRMGTLIYQPQHF. The CDR3 nucleotides are TGTGCCAGCAGGATGGGGACACTGATCTATCAGCCCCAGCATTTT.